Below, one TCR beta chain is given with its context. The data originate from a study of blood T cell repertoires in COVID-19. Study at large: The samples span acute and convalescent COVID-19 from the United States, Italy and Spain. Nucleic acid was either cDNA or gDNA, and it came from T cells, B-cell-depleted T cells, or PBMCs.

Original data processing: The authors estimated nucleated cell counts from reference gene primer amplification. Clones were sequenced by immunoSEQ multiplex PCR, and TCRdb holds only the in-frame ones, with some missing. The V and J calls and clone size are taken from that table; D and trimming were inferred from the DNA. The repertoire has over 55,000 clones, around nine tenths of them found once; the top ten carry approximately 20%. This clonotype originated in a woman at least 80 years old with acute or convalescent COVID-19. Sequencing was carried out using peripheral blood.

The CDR3 loop reads CASSPSGQLYGYTF. The DNA for the CDR3 is TGTGCCAGCTCACCTTCAGGACAGCTCTATGGCTACACCTTC. The genes are TRBV18 and TRBJ1-2; a possible D gene is TRBD1 (6 bases). Germline V gene data show CDR1 as KGHSH and CDR2 as LQKENI. The V and J ends lost 3 bases and 4 bases respectively, with 12 bases between them. The CDR3 has 14 amino acids. Full variable domain (rest looked up from reference TRBV18 and TRBJ1-2): NAGVMQNPRHLVRRRGQEARLRCSPMKGHSHVYWYRQLPEEGLKFMVYLQKENIIDESGMPKERFSAEFPKEGPSILRIQQVVRGDSAAYFCASSPSGQLYGYTFGSGTRLTVV.